This T cell receptor beta chain was sequenced for a study of blood T cell repertoires in COVID-19. Study as a whole: COVID-19 samples collected from the United States, Italy and Spain covered acute and convalescent phases.

The assay was immunoSEQ multiplex PCR, and TCRdb's table has in-frame clones only and misses some. The sample has about 220,000 clones; 82% are singletons. Germline trimming cut 4 bases from V and 0 bases from J; bases unmatched to any gene: 7. Germline V lookup: CDR1 MNHEY, CDR2 SVGAGI. The CDR3 is made up of 16 amino acids. This clonotype originated in a woman aged 70-85 years with COVID-19, enrolled during active disease. This rearrangement joins TRBV6-5 to TRBJ2-7; the match to TRBD2 covers 9 bases. Material: peripheral blood. CDR3 sequence (DNA): TGTGCCAGCAGTTTAGGACTAGCGCGACGCTCCTACGAGCAGTACTTC. The encoded protein is CASSLGLARRSYEQYF.